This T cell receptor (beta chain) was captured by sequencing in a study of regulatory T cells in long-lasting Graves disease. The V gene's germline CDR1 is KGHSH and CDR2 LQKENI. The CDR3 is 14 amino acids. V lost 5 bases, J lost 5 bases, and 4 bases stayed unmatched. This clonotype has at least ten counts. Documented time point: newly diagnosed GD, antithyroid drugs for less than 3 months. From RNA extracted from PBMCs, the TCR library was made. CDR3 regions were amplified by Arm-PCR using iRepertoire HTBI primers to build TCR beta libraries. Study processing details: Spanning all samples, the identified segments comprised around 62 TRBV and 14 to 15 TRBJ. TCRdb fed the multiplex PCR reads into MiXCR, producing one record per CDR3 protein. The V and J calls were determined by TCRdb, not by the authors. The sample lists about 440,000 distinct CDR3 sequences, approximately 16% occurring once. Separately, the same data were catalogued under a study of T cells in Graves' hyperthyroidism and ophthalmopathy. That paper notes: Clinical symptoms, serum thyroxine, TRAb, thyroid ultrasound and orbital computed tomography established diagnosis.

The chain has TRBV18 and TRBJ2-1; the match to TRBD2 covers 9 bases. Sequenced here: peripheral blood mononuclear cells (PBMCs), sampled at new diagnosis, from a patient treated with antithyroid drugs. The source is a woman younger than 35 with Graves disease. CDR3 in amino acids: CASSETSGNNEQFF. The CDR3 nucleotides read TGTGCCAGCTCAGAGACTAGCGGTAACAATGAGCAGTTCTTC.